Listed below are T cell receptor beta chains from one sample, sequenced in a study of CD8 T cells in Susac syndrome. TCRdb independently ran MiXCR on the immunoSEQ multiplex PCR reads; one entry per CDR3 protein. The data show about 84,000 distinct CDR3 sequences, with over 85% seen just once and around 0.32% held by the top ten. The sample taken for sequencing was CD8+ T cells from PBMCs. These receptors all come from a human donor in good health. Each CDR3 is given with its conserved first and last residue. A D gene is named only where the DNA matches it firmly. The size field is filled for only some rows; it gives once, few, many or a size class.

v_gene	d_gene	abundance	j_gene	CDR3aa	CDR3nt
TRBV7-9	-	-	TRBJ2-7	CASSLRIGKTYEQYF	TGTGCCAGCAGCTTAAGAATAGGAAAAACCTACGAGCAGTACTTC
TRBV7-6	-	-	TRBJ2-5	CASSTGTTRAETQYF	TGTGCCAGCAGCACGGGGACAACCCGGGCAGAGACCCAGTACTTC
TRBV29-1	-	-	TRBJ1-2	CSVEDGGTGYGYTF	TGCAGCGTTGAAGATGGGGGTACGGGCTATGGCTACACCTTC
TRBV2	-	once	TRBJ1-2	CASSEALRGSNSGYTF	TGTGCCAGCAGTGAAGCGCTTCGGGGGAGTAACTCAGGCTACACCTTC
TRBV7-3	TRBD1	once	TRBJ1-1	CASSSRTGSDTEAFF	TGTGCCAGCAGCTCGCGGACAGGGTCAGACACTGAAGCTTTCTTT
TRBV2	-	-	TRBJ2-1	CASSGDPDNEQFF	TGTGCCAGCAGTGGGGATCCCGACAATGAGCAGTTCTTC
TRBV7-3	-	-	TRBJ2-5	CASSPWGGAQETQYF	TGTGCCAGCAGTCCCTGGGGGGGGGCCCAAGAGACCCAGTACTTC
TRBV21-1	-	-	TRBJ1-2	CASRHYGYTF	TGTGCCAGCAGGCATTATGGCTACACCTTC
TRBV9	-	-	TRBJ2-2	CASSVMPGANTGELFF	TGTGCCAGCAGCGTAATGCCGGGGGCGAACACCGGGGAGCTGTTTTTT
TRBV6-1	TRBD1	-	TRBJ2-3	CASSISQTGTVTDTQYF	TGTGCCAGCAGTATATCCCAGACCGGGACAGTCACAGATACGCAGTATTTT
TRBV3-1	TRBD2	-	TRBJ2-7	CASSQGGGRYEQYF	TGTGCCAGCAGCCAAGGGGGAGGGCGCTACGAGCAGTACTTC
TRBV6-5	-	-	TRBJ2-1	CASSYSRGQNEQFF	TGTGCCAGCAGTTACTCGAGGGGTCAAAATGAGCAGTTCTTC
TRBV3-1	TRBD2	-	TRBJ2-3	CASSQGGLAGWDTQYF	TGTGCCAGCAGCCAGGGGGGGCTAGCGGGGTGGGATACGCAGTATTTT
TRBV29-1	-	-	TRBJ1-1	CSVEVPTSGGTEAFF	TGCAGCGTTGAAGTCCCTACCTCGGGGGGCACTGAAGCTTTCTTT
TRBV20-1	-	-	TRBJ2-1	CSAREEGREQFF	TGCAGTGCTAGAGAGGAAGGAAGGGAGCAGTTCTTC
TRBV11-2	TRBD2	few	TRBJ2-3	CASSFGGGLTDTQYF	TGTGCCAGCAGTTTTGGCGGGGGGTTAACAGATACGCAGTATTTT
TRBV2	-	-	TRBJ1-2	CATADSNYGYTF	TGTGCCACCGCAGACAGCAACTATGGCTACACCTTC
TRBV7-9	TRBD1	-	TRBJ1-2	CASSSPGTGYGYTF	TGTGCCAGCAGCTCCCCCGGGACAGGCTATGGCTACACCTTC
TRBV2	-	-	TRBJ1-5	CASSERDYSNQPQHF	TGTGCCAGCAGTGAAAGGGATTATAGCAATCAGCCCCAGCATTTT
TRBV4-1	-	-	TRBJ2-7	CASSPDRGRYEQYF	TGCGCCAGCAGCCCAGATAGGGGAAGGTACGAGCAGTACTTC
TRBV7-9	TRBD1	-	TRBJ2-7	CASRSGQGNYEQYF	TGTGCCAGCAGATCGGGACAGGGGAACTACGAGCAGTACTTC
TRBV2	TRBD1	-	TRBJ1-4	CASSEGTGDEKLFF	TGTGCCAGCAGTGAAGGGACAGGAGATGAAAAACTGTTTTTT
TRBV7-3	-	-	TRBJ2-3	CASSLTGPDTQYF	TGTGCCAGCAGCCTGACAGGCCCAGATACGCAGTATTTT
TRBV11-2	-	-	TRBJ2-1	CASSRTQGSSYNEQFF	TGTGCCAGCAGCCGAACCCAGGGGAGCTCCTACAATGAGCAGTTCTTC